The 8 T cell receptor beta chains below come from one sample, sequenced in a study of T cell responses to AZD1222 COVID-19 vaccine. Sequencing was performed with immunoSEQ multiplex PCR; in TCRdb, only in-frame clones are kept and a portion is missing. The sample yields fewer than 150,000 clones, approximately 90% seen once. Sequenced here: peripheral blood, sampled 28 days after the second AZD1222 dose. All receptors come from an adult who received the AZD1222 COVID-19 vaccine.

The J gene is TRBJ2-3, the V gene TRBV5-1; a possible D gene is TRBD1 (5 bases). Germline V CDR1 and CDR2: SGHRS, YFSETQ. The CDR3 totals 14 residues. V lost 2 bases to trimming and J lost 2 bases, with 9 bases between them. The CDR3, as DNA: TGCGCCAGCAGCTTAGGGGTAGTCACAGATACGCAGTATTTT. Translating gives CASSLGVVTDTQYF.

V gene TRBV29-1 combines with J gene TRBJ1-1; 7 nucleotides line up with TRBD1. V lost 7 bases, J lost 3 bases, and 5 bases stayed unmatched. The CDR3 length is 12 residues. Germline CDR1 SQVTM, CDR2 ANQGSEA. Written as DNA, the CDR3 is TGCAGCGCCTGGGACAGAGACACTGAAGCTTTCTTT. As protein: CSAWDRDTEAFF.

The chain couples TRBV7-9 to TRBJ2-7; 7 nucleotides agree with TRBD1. This CDR3 contains 14 residues. Germline V gene data show CDR1 as SEHNR and CDR2 as FQNEAQ (reference sequence). Germline trimming cut 5 bases from V and 2 bases from J; bases unmatched to any gene: 6. The DNA for the CDR3 is TGTGCCAGCAGCGGGGACAGTTGGACCTACGAGCAGTACTTC. Translating it yields CASSGDSWTYEQYF.

This clone was detected only a few times. The chain uses TRBV5-1 and TRBJ2-7; 10 bases are a match to TRBD2. Germline-derived CDR1 and CDR2 are SGHRS and YFSETQ. The CDR3 covers 16 residues. Losses at the gene ends were 0 bases for V and 0 bases for J; bases not matched to a gene: 3. The CDR3 DNA follows: TGCGCCAGCAGCTTGGCCACTAGCGGGGTCTCCTACGAGCAGTACTTC. It encodes CASSLATSGVSYEQYF.

The V and J genes are TRBV5-5 and TRBJ2-7, with D hard to call. The V and J ends lost 1 base and 7 bases respectively, with 9 bases between them. The CDR3 consists of 12 residues. Germline assignment: CDR1 SGHKS and CDR2 YYEKEE (reference sequence). In nucleotides, the CDR3 is TGTGCCAGCAGCTTGATTCTAGGAGAGCAGTACTTC. Its translation: CASSLILGEQYF.

The V call is TRBV11-2, the J call TRBJ2-1, with 9 bases fitting TRBD1. After removal of 4 bases from V and 3 bases from J, the junction contained 7 bases not matched to a gene. This CDR3 has 16 amino acids. Germline V gives CDR1 SGHAT, CDR2 FQNNGV. CDR3 in DNA: TGTGCCAGCAGCTCAACACAGGGGGCGGGCTACAATGAGCAGTTCTTC. Translating it yields CASSSTQGAGYNEQFF.

This clone was seen only a few times. V and J are TRBV6-4 and TRBJ2-7; 9 nucleotides agree with TRBD2. V gave up 0 bases and J gave up 4 bases; unmatched junction bases: 10. The CDR3 runs to 17 residues. Germline CDR1 and CDR2: MRHNA and SNTAGT. CDR3 nucleotide sequence: TGTGCCAGCAGTGACTCGTTCGGCGGGAGGGCCCTTTACGAGCAGTACTTC. This encodes CASSDSFGGRALYEQYF.

This chain links TRBV4-2 with TRBJ1-6, with a possible D match to TRBD1 (6 bases). This CDR3 has 15 amino acids. Per germline, CDR1 LGHNA and CDR2 YNFKEQ. The V end was cut by 0 bases, the J end by 7 bases, with 10 bases between. The CDR3 protein is CASSQESQGNSPLHF. The CDR3 DNA reads TGTGCCAGCAGCCAAGAAAGTCAGGGGAATTCACCCCTCCACTTT.